A selection of T cell receptor beta chains follows, all from one sample in a study of CD8+CD57+ T cells in acquired aplastic anemia. TCRdb re-called the reads through MiXCR, storing one row per CDR3 protein. This sample has about 210,000 distinct CDR3 sequences, with about a third found just once. The sequenced material came from sorted CD4+, CD8+, or CD8+CD57+ T cells (not recorded which) from PBMCs. The receptor set was obtained from a human donor in good health, serving as a control. Each CDR3 is given with its conserved first and last residue. Fields, in order: D gene, V gene, clone size, J gene, CDR3 protein, CDR3 DNA. A D gene is named only where the DNA matches it firmly. Size is omitted from some rows. Given values are once, few, many or a class for expanded clones.

D gene: .
V gene: TRBV25-1
clone size: many
J gene: TRBJ1-6
CDR3 protein: CASRAWESDNSPLHF
CDR3 DNA: TGTGCCAGCAGGGCGTGGGAAAGCGATAATTCACCCCTCCACTTT

D gene: TRBD1
V gene: TRBV24-1
clone size: few
J gene: TRBJ2-7
CDR3 protein: CATSDPGQGNSLEQYF
CDR3 DNA: TGTGCCACCAGTGATCCGGGACAGGGGAATTCCCTCGAGCAGTACTTC

D gene: TRBD1
V gene: TRBV4-2
clone size: .
J gene: TRBJ2-1
CDR3 protein: CASSQDGNRGDEQFF
CDR3 DNA: TGTGCCAGCAGCCAAGATGGTAACAGGGGAGATGAGCAGTTCTTC

D gene: .
V gene: TRBV5-4
clone size: few
J gene: TRBJ1-2
CDR3 protein: CASSLVGRVDNYGYTF
CDR3 DNA: TGTGCCAGCAGCTTGGTGGGCAGGGTGGATAACTATGGCTACACCTTC

D gene: TRBD1
V gene: TRBV5-4
clone size: few
J gene: TRBJ1-1
CDR3 protein: CASSLEGAVLNTEAFF
CDR3 DNA: TGTGCCAGCAGCTTGGAGGGGGCCGTCCTGAACACTGAAGCTTTCTTT

D gene: .
V gene: TRBV4-1
clone size: .
J gene: TRBJ2-1
CDR3 protein: CASSQPGLHTYNEQFF
CDR3 DNA: TGCGCCAGCAGCCAGCCCGGACTCCACACTTACAATGAGCAGTTCTTC

D gene: .
V gene: TRBV7-9
clone size: many
J gene: TRBJ2-7
CDR3 protein: CASSQAGLINEQYF
CDR3 DNA: TGTGCCAGCAGCCAAGCCGGACTAATTAACGAGCAGTACTTC

D gene: .
V gene: TRBV6-1
clone size: many
J gene: TRBJ1-2
CDR3 protein: CASSLQSGTPYTF
CDR3 DNA: TGTGCCAGCAGCCTACAATCCGGGACCCCCTACACCTTC

D gene: TRBD1
V gene: TRBV10-3
clone size: .
J gene: TRBJ2-7
CDR3 protein: CAISSGDRPYEQYF
CDR3 DNA: TGTGCCATCAGTTCCGGGGACAGGCCCTACGAGCAGTACTTC

D gene: .
V gene: TRBV6-5
clone size: many
J gene: TRBJ1-1
CDR3 protein: CASSSAQLHTEAFF
CDR3 DNA: TGTGCCAGCAGCTCCGCCCAGCTCCACACTGAAGCTTTCTTT

D gene: TRBD1
V gene: TRBV9
clone size: few
J gene: TRBJ1-2
CDR3 protein: CASSVEVSSGGGYTF
CDR3 DNA: TGTGCCAGCAGCGTAGAAGTCTCATCAGGGGGGGGCTACACCTTC

D gene: .
V gene: TRBV4-1
clone size: many
J gene: TRBJ1-2
CDR3 protein: CASSQAPGVEGYTF
CDR3 DNA: TGCGCCAGCAGCCAAGCTCCAGGGGTGGAAGGCTACACCTTC

D gene: .
V gene: TRBV18
clone size: .
J gene: TRBJ2-3
CDR3 protein: CASSPRGQGSTDTQYF
CDR3 DNA: TGTGCCAGCTCACCACGCGGCCAGGGGAGCACAGATACGCAGTATTTT

D gene: .
V gene: TRBV7-2
clone size: many
J gene: TRBJ1-4
CDR3 protein: CASSQNEKLFF
CDR3 DNA: TGTGCCAGCAGCCAGAATGAAAAACTGTTTTTT

D gene: .
V gene: TRBV7-2
clone size: .
J gene: TRBJ1-6
CDR3 protein: CASSEGTVRNSPLHF
CDR3 DNA: TGTGCCAGCAGCGAAGGGACGGTTCGAAATTCACCCCTCCACTTT

D gene: .
V gene: TRBV20-1
clone size: few
J gene: TRBJ1-2
CDR3 protein: CSARAGPLYTF
CDR3 DNA: TGCAGTGCTAGAGCGGGCCCTTTGTACACCTTC

D gene: .
V gene: TRBV29-1
clone size: many
J gene: TRBJ2-1
CDR3 protein: CSVVRGLLQWNEQFF
CDR3 DNA: TGCAGCGTTGTCCGGGGACTTCTACAATGGAATGAGCAGTTCTTC

D gene: .
V gene: TRBV6-5
clone size: many
J gene: TRBJ2-5
CDR3 protein: CASSNEGRRTQYF
CDR3 DNA: TGTGCCAGCAGCAACGAAGGACGGCGGACCCAGTACTTC

D gene: TRBD1
V gene: TRBV10-3
clone size: .
J gene: TRBJ2-2
CDR3 protein: CAGATGTGTAGELFF
CDR3 DNA: TGTGCCGGAGCGACCGGGACAGGGACCGCCGGGGAGCTGTTTTTT

D gene: TRBD1
V gene: TRBV7-9
clone size: many
J gene: TRBJ1-2
CDR3 protein: CASRKLTGANYGYTF
CDR3 DNA: TGTGCCAGCAGGAAACTGACAGGGGCCAACTATGGCTACACCTTC

D gene: .
V gene: TRBV12-5
clone size: many
J gene: TRBJ2-7
CDR3 protein: CASGPSAVALNF
CDR3 DNA: TGTGCTAGCGGCCCGTCCGCGGTCGCCCTTAACTTC

D gene: .
V gene: TRBV27
clone size: .
J gene: TRBJ1-2
CDR3 protein: CASGGRGVESGYTF
CDR3 DNA: TGTGCCAGCGGAGGGCGGGGGGTTGAGAGCGGCTACACCTTC

D gene: .
V gene: TRBV4-2
clone size: many
J gene: TRBJ2-7
CDR3 protein: CASSQELYGWEQYF
CDR3 DNA: TGTGCCAGCAGCCAAGAACTGTACGGGTGGGAGCAGTACTTC

D gene: TRBD1
V gene: TRBV7-9
clone size: many
J gene: TRBJ1-1
CDR3 protein: CASSLPTGDYTEAFF
CDR3 DNA: TGTGCCAGCAGCTTACCGACAGGGGACTACACTGAAGCTTTCTTT

D gene: TRBD1
V gene: TRBV6-1
clone size: .
J gene: TRBJ1-2
CDR3 protein: CASSDRQGQHYGYTF
CDR3 DNA: TGTGCCAGCAGTGATAGACAGGGGCAGCACTATGGCTACACCTTC

D gene: .
V gene: TRBV12-3/TRBV12-4
clone size: .
J gene: TRBJ1-1
CDR3 protein: CASSFVGGSFAEAFF
CDR3 DNA: TGTGCCAGCAGTTTTGTAGGGGGGTCATTCGCTGAAGCTTTCTTT

D gene: TRBD1
V gene: TRBV2
clone size: many
J gene: TRBJ1-1
CDR3 protein: CASSYTGGTNTEAFF
CDR3 DNA: TGTGCCAGCAGTTATACAGGGGGAACAAACACTGAAGCTTTCTTT

D gene: TRBD2
V gene: TRBV7-3
clone size: many
J gene: TRBJ2-3
CDR3 protein: CASSTGGSTQYF
CDR3 DNA: TGTGCCAGCAGCACCGGGGGGAGCACGCAGTATTTT

D gene: .
V gene: TRBV24-1
clone size: many
J gene: TRBJ1-2
CDR3 protein: CATSDSPTSQSNYGYTF
CDR3 DNA: TGTGCCACCAGTGATTCGCCTACGTCGCAATCCAACTATGGCTACACCTTC

D gene: .
V gene: TRBV6-6
clone size: .
J gene: TRBJ1-4
CDR3 protein: CASSYEGATNEKLFF
CDR3 DNA: TGTGCCAGCAGTTACGAGGGGGCAACTAATGAAAAACTGTTTTTT

D gene: .
V gene: TRBV20-1
clone size: many
J gene: TRBJ1-2
CDR3 protein: CSARGQSYGYTF
CDR3 DNA: TGCAGTGCTAGGGGGCAGTCGTATGGCTACACCTTC

D gene: .
V gene: TRBV9
clone size: .
J gene: TRBJ1-5
CDR3 protein: CASSVGLGGDHQPQHF
CDR3 DNA: TGTGCCAGCAGCGTAGGTCTCGGGGGTGATCATCAGCCCCAGCATTTT

D gene: TRBD1
V gene: TRBV5-1
clone size: many
J gene: TRBJ2-7
CDR3 protein: CASGRGGQGYEQYF
CDR3 DNA: TGCGCCAGCGGCCGTGGGGGACAGGGCTACGAGCAGTACTTC